The clone carrying this TCR beta chain was counted once. Its matching antigen is unknown. These data originate in a study of OX40 agonist ivuxolimab in advanced cancers. Study as a whole: Patients got intravenous ivuxolimab at 0.01 to 10 mg/kg every 2 weeks. Three patients, one with hepatocellular carcinoma and two with cutaneous melanoma, achieved partial responses.

The CDR3 consists of 15 residues. CDR1 and CDR2 from the germline V gene are MNHNY and SVGAGI (reference sequence). V lost 2 bases and J 5 bases, leaving 15 bases between the germline ends. TCRdb's table, derived via immunoSEQ multiplex PCR, lists solely in-frame clones and lacks some. This sample has about 51,000 clones, with about 80% found just once. Study-level points and caveats: Partial responders treated at 0.1-3.0 mg/kg exhibited clonal expansion among the lowest measured.

Sequences were derived from CD4+ or CD8+ T cells sorted from blood, sampled in a trial of the OX40 agonist ivuxolimab. This rearrangement joins TRBV6-6 to TRBJ2-5; D uncertain. The sequence derives from an adult with an advanced solid tumor such as melanoma, head and neck, liver or kidney cancer. The CDR3 loop is CASSYPGLGLETQYF. The CDR3 coding sequence is TGTGCCAGCAGTTACCCCGGGCTTGGATTGGAGACCCAGTACTTC.